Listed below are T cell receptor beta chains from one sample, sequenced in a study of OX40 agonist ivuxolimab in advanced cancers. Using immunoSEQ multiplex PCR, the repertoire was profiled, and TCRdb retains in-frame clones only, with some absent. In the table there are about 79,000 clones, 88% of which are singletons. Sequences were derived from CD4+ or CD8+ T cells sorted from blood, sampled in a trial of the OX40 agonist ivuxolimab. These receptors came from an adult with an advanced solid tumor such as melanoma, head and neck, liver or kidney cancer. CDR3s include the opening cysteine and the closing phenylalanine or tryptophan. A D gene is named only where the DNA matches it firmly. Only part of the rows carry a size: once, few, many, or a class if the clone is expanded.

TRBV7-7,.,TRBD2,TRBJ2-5,TGTGCTAGCAGCTTAGGGGTAGCGGGAGCAGGAGAGACCCAGTACTTC,CASSLGVAGAGETQYF
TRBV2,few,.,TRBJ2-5,TGTGCCAGCAGTGGTTCTCGCGGCCAAGAGACCCAGTACTTC,CASSGSRGQETQYF
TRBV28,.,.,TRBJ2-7,TGTGCCAGCAGTTTGGGGACCATCTACGAGCAGTACTTC,CASSLGTIYEQYF
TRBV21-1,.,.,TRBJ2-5,TGTGCCAGCAGCAACTACCGGGACAGGGGATTCCAAGAGACCCAGTACTTC,CASSNYRDRGFQETQYF
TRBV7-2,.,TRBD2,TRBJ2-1,TGTGCCAGCTCACTGGGGACTACAGACAATGAGCAGTTCTTC,CASSLGTTDNEQFF
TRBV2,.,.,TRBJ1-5,TGTGCCAGCGCGGGATCCGGGTTGGGTCAGCCCCAGCATTTT,CASAGSGLGQPQHF
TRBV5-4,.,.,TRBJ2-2,TGTGCCAGCAGCTTGGTTACGGGTGGCACCGGGGAGCTGTTTTTT,CASSLVTGGTGELFF
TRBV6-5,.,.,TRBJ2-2,TGTGCCAGCAGAGGACTCGGCCTGAACACCGGGGAGCTGTTTTTT,CASRGLGLNTGELFF
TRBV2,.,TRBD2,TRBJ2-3,TGTGCCAGCAGTGGGACTAGCGGGAGCCGCGGAGATACGCAGTATTTT,CASSGTSGSRGDTQYF
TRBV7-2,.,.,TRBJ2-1,TGTGCCAGCAGGTTAACGGGGGATTCCTACAATGAGCAGTTCTTC,CASRLTGDSYNEQFF
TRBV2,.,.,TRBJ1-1,TGTGCCAGCAGTGAAGGAAGAATAGGACAGACTGAAGCTTTCTTT,CASSEGRIGQTEAFF
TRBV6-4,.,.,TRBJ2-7,TGTGCCAGCAGTGACTCTCTCTGGAAAGACGGCTACGAGCAGTACTTC,CASSDSLWKDGYEQYF
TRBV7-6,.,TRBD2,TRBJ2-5,TGTGCCAGCAGCCGCGAGTATAGCGGGAGCCCCTCCTTGACCCAGTACTTC,CASSREYSGSPSLTQYF
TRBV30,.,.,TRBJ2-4,TGTGCCTGGAGTGTTCCTAGTCGTGGCATTCAGTACTTC,CAWSVPSRGIQYF
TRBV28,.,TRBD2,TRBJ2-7,TGTGCCAGCAGTTCCAGCGGGGTGCTCTACGAGCAGTACTTC,CASSSSGVLYEQYF
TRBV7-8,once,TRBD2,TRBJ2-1,TGTGCCAGCAGCCGATTGGGGGGGGACTACAATGAGCAGTTCTTC,CASSRLGGDYNEQFF
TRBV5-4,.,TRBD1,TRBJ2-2,TGTGCCAGCAGCTTGGGGGACAGAATCACCGGGGAGCTGTTTTTT,CASSLGDRITGELFF
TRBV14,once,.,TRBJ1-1,TGTGCCAGCAGCCAAGACGTGTGGAGTGAAGCTTTCTTT,CASSQDVWSEAFF
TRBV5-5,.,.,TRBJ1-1,TGTGCCAGCAGCTTTTGGGGGCGGGAAGCTTTCTTT,CASSFWGREAFF
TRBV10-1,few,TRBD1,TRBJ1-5,TGCGCCAGACCGAGGGACAGGAACAATCAGCCCCAGCATTTT,CARPRDRNNQPQHF
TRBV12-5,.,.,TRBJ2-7,TGTGCTAGTGGTTTCGGTCCACTCTACGAGCAGTACTTC,CASGFGPLYEQYF
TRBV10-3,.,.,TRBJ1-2,TGTGCCATCATGGGCAGGCAGGACTACACCTTC,CAIMGRQDYTF
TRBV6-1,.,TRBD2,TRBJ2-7,TGTGCCAGCAGTCCACGGACTAGCGGGAGTTGGGAGCAGTACTTC,CASSPRTSGSWEQYF
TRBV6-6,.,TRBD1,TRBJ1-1,TGTGCCAGCAGTCTAGGACAGGGTGTGTCGAGCACCGAAGCTTTCTTT,CASSLGQGVSSTEAFF
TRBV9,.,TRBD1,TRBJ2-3,TGTGCCAGCAGCAAAAAGACAGGGTCCACAGATACGCAGTATTTT,CASSKKTGSTDTQYF
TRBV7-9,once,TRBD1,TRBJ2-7,TGTGCCAGCAGCCTACCCGGACAGGTTCTTGACGAGCAGTACTTC,CASSLPGQVLDEQYF
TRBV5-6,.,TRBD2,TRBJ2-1,TGTGCCAGCAGTTTGGGGCTAGCGGGAGGGTCGAATGAGCAGTTCTTC,CASSLGLAGGSNEQFF
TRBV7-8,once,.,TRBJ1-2,TGTGCCAGCAGCCAGCAGGACAACTATGGCTACACCTTC,CASSQQDNYGYTF